A single sample gave rise to the 21 T cell receptor beta chains below, sequenced in a study of blood T cells in healthy people across ages (dated by TCRdb to 2015 to 2017). Library preparation was by 5' RACE. The listed sequencing device is Illumina HiSeq 2500. The second PCR ran for roughly 7 to 11 cycles and used a J-beta primer mix along with a sample-barcoded 5' primer. Starting from the raw public reads, TCRdb applied fastp trimming at Q25, assembled clones with MiXCR and retained in-frame beta chains. Entries are consolidated by CDR3 protein sequence, retaining the most common genes and DNA. Recorded for this sample are some 850,000 distinct CDR3 sequences; about a quarter of them occurred a single time. Together, the top ten hold 2.5% to 3.5% of the sample. These data were likewise used in another study, on T cells of mothers and their children.

Sequenced: blood. Every receptor here comes from a boy younger than 18 in good health.

The chain uses TRBV5-1 and TRBJ2-5, with TRBD1 identical over 8 bases. Germline V CDR1 and CDR2: SGHRS, YFSETQ. The CDR3 has 14 residues. J lost 11 bases, V lost 0 bases, and 9 bases had no gene match. The CDR3 region is CASSLGGQAEQQYF. The CDR3, as DNA: TGCGCCAGCAGCTTGGGGGGACAGGCTGAGCAGCAGTACTTC.

This clonotype was detected a few times. V usage is TRBV5-1 and J usage is TRBJ1-2; D is ambiguous. The CDR3 has 13 residues. Germline values: CDR1 SGHRS, CDR2 YFSETQ. The V and J ends lost 5 bases and 7 bases respectively, with 15 bases between them. The CDR3 here is CASSSLTTSGYTF. In DNA form, the CDR3 reads TGCGCCAGCAGTTCGTTGACGACGTCTGGCTACACCTTC.

The chain has TRBV3-1 and TRBJ2-6; maybe TRBD1 (6 bases). Germline V lookup: CDR1 LGHDT, CDR2 YNNKEL (reference sequence). V lost 6 bases to trimming and J lost 1 base, with 10 bases between them. The length of the CDR3 is 15 residues. The CDR3 protein is CASRPRGSGANVLTF. CDR3 sequence (DNA): TGTGCCAGCAGACCCAGGGGATCTGGGGCCAACGTCCTGACTTTC. Combining the CDR3 with reference TRBV3-1 and TRBJ2-6 gives the whole variable domain DTAVSQTPKYLVTQMGNDKSIKCEQNLGHDTMYWYKQDSKKFLKIMFSYNNKELIINETVPNRFSPKSPDKAHLNLHINSLELGDSAVYFCASRPRGSGANVLTFGAGSRLTVL.

In this sample, this clonotype turned up a few times. The chain joins TRBV2 to TRBJ2-7, with TRBD1 as a possible D gene (5 bases). V was pared by 5 bases and J by 0 bases, with 14 bases between. The CDR3 has 15 residues. Germline CDR1 SNHLY, CDR2 FYNNEI. As DNA, the CDR3 is TGTGCCAGCAGTCCACTCCGACAGAGCTCCTACGAGCAGTACTTC. It translates to CASSPLRQSSYEQYF.

The chain employs TRBV28 and TRBJ2-5, with D uncertain. The J call may be incorrect, as the DNA end agrees better with TRBJ2-1. The CDR3 length is 14 residues. The V gene's germline CDR1 is MDHEN and CDR2 SYDVKM. The CDR3 DNA follows: TGTGCCAGCAGTTTCCCGTCCAGGTGGGATGAGCAGTTCTTC. It codes for CASSFPSRWDEQFF.

With respect to this clonotype: The junction departs from the called germline gene at one end, perhaps through a read error. V and J are TRBV6-4 and TRBJ2-1; D may be TRBD2 (7 bases). The CDR3 is 15 amino acids. CDR1 and CDR2 from the germline V gene are MRHNA and SNTAGT. The CDR3 bases are TGTGCCAGCAGTGACCCCCCGGGGGGCAACAATGAGCAGTTGTTC. This sequence encodes CASSDPPGGNNEQLF.

V usage is TRBV2 and J usage is TRBJ1-4; D is possibly TRBD1 (5 bases). The CDR3 spans 14 residues. V was trimmed by 7 bases and J by 7 bases, leaving 16 bases between them. The V gene's germline CDR1 is SNHLY and CDR2 FYNNEI. This chain's CDR3 is CASTRDLGIEKLFF. The CDR3 bases are TGTGCCAGCACCCGGGACCTAGGTATTGAAAAACTGTTTTTT.

This clonotype was detected only a few times. CDR3 DNA sequence: TGCGCCAGCAGCCAACAAGCGGGAGGGCCTAGTGGAAGCACAGATACGCAGTATTTT. It yields the protein CASSQQAGGPSGSTDTQYF. The rearrangement links TRBV4-3 to TRBJ2-3, with 10 bases aligning to TRBD2. The CDR3 extends over 19 amino acids. CDR1 LGHNA and CDR2 YSLEER come from the germline V gene. Trimming took 2 bases from V and 0 from J; bases not matched to a gene: 11.

J is TRBJ2-7 and V is TRBV20-1; TRBD1 is a possible D gene (5 bases). Germline V gene data show CDR1 as DFQATT and CDR2 as SNEGSKA (reference sequence). V was trimmed by 1 base and J by 3 bases, leaving 13 bases between them. The CDR3 sequence is 14 residues long. CDR3 bases: TGCAGTGCTAGAGTCCGGCAGGGAAACTACGAGCAGTACTTC. Residues: CSARVRQGNYEQYF.

Worth noting for this clonotype: One junction end does not reproduce the germline sequence, and a read error may be involved. The rearrangement uses TRBV30 and TRBJ2-5; D might be TRBD1 or TRBD2, each matching 5 bases. Germline V CDR1 and CDR2: GTSNPN, SVGIG (reference sequence). This CDR3 contains 12 residues. The CDR3: CAWGTDNNEQLF. The CDR3, as DNA: TGTGCCTGGGGGACGGACAACAATGAGCAGCTCTTC. Together with reference TRBV30 and TRBJ2-5, the CDR3 gives the full variable domain: SQTIHQWPATLVQPVGSPLSLECTVEGTSNPNLYWYRQAAGRGLQLLFYSVGIGQISSEVPQNLSASRPQDRQFILSSKKLLLSDSGFYLCAWGTDNNEQLFGPGTRLLVL.

This clonotype was found a few times. The chain carries TRBV30 and TRBJ2-4; TRBD1 aligns across 10 bases. The CDR3 is 18 amino acids. J lost 2 bases, V lost 1 base, and 11 bases had no gene match. CDR1 and CDR2 (germline): GTSNPN, SVGIG (reference sequence). DNA for the CDR3: TGTGCCTGGAGTGGCCTCTCCGGGACAGGGGCTTCCAAAAACATTCAGTACTTC. It encodes CAWSGLSGTGASKNIQYF.

This clonotype was observed a handful of times. The V gene is TRBV27, the J gene TRBJ2-7; the D is unclear. V dropped 3 bases and J dropped 7 bases, with 7 bases sitting between them. The CDR3 is 11 amino acids. The germline V gene has CDR1 MNHEY and CDR2 SMNVEV (reference sequence). The CDR3 nucleotides are TGTGCCAGCAGTTTCCCTACGGAGCAGTACTTC. This codes for CASSFPTEQYF.

The J gene is TRBJ1-2, the V gene TRBV27; D remains unclear. The V gene lost 5 bases and the J gene lost 0 bases, with 13 bases spanning the gap. Looked up from germline, CDR1 is MNHEY and CDR2 is SMNVEV (reference sequence). The CDR3 runs to 15 residues. CDR3 DNA sequence: TGTGCCAGCAGTGTTACACAGCAAGCTAACTATGGCTACACCTTC. Encoded protein: CASSVTQQANYGYTF.

This sequence joins TRBV5-5 and TRBJ2-6; D is uncertain. CDR1 SGHKS and CDR2 YYEKEE come from the germline V gene (reference sequence). Trimming removed 0 bases at V and 5 bases at J, with 12 bases between. This CDR3 spans 16 amino acids. CDR3 DNA: TGTGCCAGCAGCTTGGAAGACCGTATCTGGGCCAACGTCCTGACTTTC. Amino acids: CASSLEDRIWANVLTF.

CDR3 residues: CASSQEGGRASNYGYTF. The CDR3 DNA reads as TGCGCCAGCAGCCAAGAAGGTGGGAGGGCCTCTAACTATGGCTACACCTTC. V is TRBV4-1 and J is TRBJ1-2; D unresolved. Germline CDR1 MGHRA, CDR2 YSYEKL. Trimming pared 0 bases from V and 0 bases from J, leaving 14 bases between. The CDR3 contains 17 residues.

V and J are TRBV9 and TRBJ1-4, with no clear D. CDR1 and CDR2 (germline): SGDLS, YYNGEE. The ends were cut back, 3 bases at V and 3 bases at J, with 6 bases in the middle. CDR3 length equals 13 residues. The CDR3 coding sequence is TGTGCCAGCAGCGAGAGGGCTAATGAAAAACTGTTTTTT. Its protein is CASSERANEKLFF.

The chain couples TRBV20-1 to TRBJ2-3; TRBD1 aligns across 9 bases. CDR3 length: 13 amino acids. CDR1 is DFQATT, CDR2 SNEGSKA, per germline (reference sequence). V shed 6 bases, J shed 1 base, and the junction held 2 bases outside the gene matches. CDR3 amino acids: CSARTGGTDTQYF. The DNA of the CDR3 is TGCAGTGCAAGGACAGGGGGCACAGATACGCAGTATTTT.

The chain employs TRBV19 and TRBJ2-4; TRBD1 matches 7 bases. The ends lost 0 bases at V and 0 bases at J; junction bases unmatched: 2. The CDR3 consists of 16 residues. Germline loops: CDR1 LNHDA, CDR2 SQIVND (reference sequence). For the CDR3, the DNA is TGTGCCAGTAGTATAGATCAGGGGGTAGCCAAAAACATTCAGTACTTC. Amino acids: CASSIDQGVAKNIQYF.

As regards this clonotype: This is likely a read error, given that the CDR3 carries no conserved phenylalanine or tryptophan at its end. The chain couples TRBV29-1 to TRBJ2-7, with a tentative D call TRBD2 (6 bases). The CDR3 is 13 amino acids. Germline CDR1 is SQVTM and CDR2 is ANQGSEA. V was shortened by 7 bases and J by 0 bases, with 13 bases between the two germline ends. The DNA for the CDR3 is TGCAGCGGATACGACGGGAGCTCCTACGAGCAGTACCTC. It is translated as CSGYDGSSYEQYL.

This chain links TRBV24-1 with TRBJ2-1, with D unresolved. Trimming pared 7 bases from V and 0 bases from J, leaving 9 bases between. The germline V gene has CDR1 KGHDR and CDR2 SFDVKD. The CDR3 extends over 14 amino acids. Written as DNA, the CDR3 is TGTGCCACCAGCTCCCAGAACTCCTACAATGAGCAGTTCTTC. Encoded protein: CATSSQNSYNEQFF.

The genes are TRBV5-1 and TRBJ2-7; possible D gene TRBD2, 7 bases. The CDR3 loop spans 15 amino acids. V was clipped by 2 bases and J by 3 bases, with 15 bases between them. Germline V gives CDR1 SGHRS, CDR2 YFSETQ. The CDR3 protein is CASSLRGGTHYEQYF. The CDR3 DNA reads as TGCGCCAGCAGCTTAAGGGGGGGGACCCACTACGAGCAGTACTTC.